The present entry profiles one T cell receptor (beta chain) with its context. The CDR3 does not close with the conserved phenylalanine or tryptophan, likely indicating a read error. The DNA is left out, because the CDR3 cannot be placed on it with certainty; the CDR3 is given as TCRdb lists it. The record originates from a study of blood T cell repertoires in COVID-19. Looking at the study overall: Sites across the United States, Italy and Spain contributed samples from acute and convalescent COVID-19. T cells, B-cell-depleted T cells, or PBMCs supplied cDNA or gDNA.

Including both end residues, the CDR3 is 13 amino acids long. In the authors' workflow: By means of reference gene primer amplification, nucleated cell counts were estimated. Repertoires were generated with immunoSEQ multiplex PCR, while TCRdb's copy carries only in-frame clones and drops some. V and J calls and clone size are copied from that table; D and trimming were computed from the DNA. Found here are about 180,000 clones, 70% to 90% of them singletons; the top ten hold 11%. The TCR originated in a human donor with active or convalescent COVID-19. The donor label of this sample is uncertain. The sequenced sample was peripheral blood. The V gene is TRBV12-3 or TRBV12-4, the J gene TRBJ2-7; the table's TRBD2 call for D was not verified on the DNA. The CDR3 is CASSLGFLAGVNL.